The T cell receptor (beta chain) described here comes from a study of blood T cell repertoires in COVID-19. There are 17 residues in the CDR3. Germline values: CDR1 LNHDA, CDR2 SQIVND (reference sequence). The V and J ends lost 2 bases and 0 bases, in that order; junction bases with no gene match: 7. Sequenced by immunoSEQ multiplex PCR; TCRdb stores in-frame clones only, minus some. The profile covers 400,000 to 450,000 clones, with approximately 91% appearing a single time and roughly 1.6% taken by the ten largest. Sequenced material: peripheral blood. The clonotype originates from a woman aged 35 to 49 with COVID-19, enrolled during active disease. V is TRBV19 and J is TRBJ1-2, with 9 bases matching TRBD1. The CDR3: CASSINRGRMTNYGYTF. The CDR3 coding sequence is TGTGCCAGTAGTATAAACAGGGGGCGCATGACTAACTATGGCTACACCTTC.